One and the same sample provided the 10 T cell receptor beta chains below, sequenced in a study of shared clonotypes between healthy human individuals. The repertoire was sequenced with immunoSEQ multiplex PCR; TCRdb's copy has only in-frame clones and lacks some. The sample contains roughly 500,000 clones, about 72% of which appear only once. Sequencing used PBMCs. These receptors were taken from a woman between 35 and 50 years old in good health. Some clones in this sample may be carry-over from other donors' samples.

CDR3 residues: CASSVGRSSGKNIQYF. CDR3 DNA sequence: TGTGCCAGCAGTGTCGGGAGGTCTTCTGGCAAAAACATTCAGTACTTC. This rearrangement joins TRBV2 to TRBJ2-4, with 7 bases identical to TRBD2. The junction had 9 bases not matched to a gene; V was cut back by 4 bases and J by 3 bases. The CDR3 is made up of 16 amino acids. The V gene's germline CDR1 is SNHLY and CDR2 FYNNEI.

This sequence joins TRBV2 and TRBJ2-1; no clear D. The CDR3 runs to 15 residues. With 2 bases removed from V and 2 bases from J, the gap between germline ends came to 10 bases. Germline CDR1 SNHLY, CDR2 FYNNEI. CDR3 loop: CASSEMWDPYNEQFF. The DNA of the CDR3 is TGTGCCAGCAGTGAAATGTGGGATCCCTACAATGAGCAGTTCTTC.

The rearrangement uses TRBV5-6 and TRBJ1-1; TRBD1 matches at 7 bases. CDR1 is SGHDT, CDR2 YYEEEE, per germline. The CDR3 extends over 14 amino acids. V shed 4 bases, J shed 2 bases, and the junction held 5 bases outside the gene matches. The CDR3 loop is CASSVRDRNTEAFF. The CDR3 coding sequence is TGTGCCAGCAGCGTGAGGGACAGAAACACTGAAGCTTTCTTT.

This chain uses TRBV7-9 with TRBJ1-2; 7 positions agree with TRBD1. The CDR3 covers 12 residues. Germline-derived CDR1 and CDR2 are SEHNR and FQNEAQ (reference sequence). Unmatched junction bases numbered 3, after V lost 5 bases and J lost 6 bases. CDR3 nucleotides: TGTGCCAGCAGCCAAGACAGGGATGGCTACACCTTC. Encoded protein: CASSQDRDGYTF. Looking up the rest from reference TRBV7-9 and TRBJ1-2 gives the full variable domain: DTGVSQNPRHKITKRGQNVTFRCDPISEHNRLYWYRQTLGQGPEFLTYFQNEAQLEKSRLLSDRFSAERPKGSFSTLEIQRTEQGDSAMYLCASSQDRDGYTFGSGTRLTVV.

The chain links TRBV7-3 to TRBJ2-1; 8 positions agree with TRBD2. Per the germline V gene, CDR1 is SGHTA and CDR2 is FQGTGA. Losses at the gene ends were 1 base for V and 6 bases for J; bases not matched to a gene: 5. The CDR3 is 15 amino acids. The CDR3 spells CASSLMGTSLNEQFF. CDR3 nucleotides: TGTGCCAGCAGCTTAATGGGGACTAGTCTCAATGAGCAGTTCTTC.

The chain carries TRBV19 and TRBJ1-5; D possibly corresponds to TRBD1 (5 bases). This CDR3 contains 14 residues. Trimming cost V 4 bases and J 3 bases, with 10 bases left between them. Germline V CDR1 and CDR2: LNHDA, SQIVND (reference sequence). The CDR3 reads CASSTWTTNQPQHF. CDR3 DNA sequence: TGTGCCAGTAGTACTTGGACAACCAATCAGCCCCAGCATTTT.

The chain carries TRBV4-3 and TRBJ2-3; 12 bases line up with TRBD2. Trimming removed 3 bases from V and 13 bases from J; junction bases left unmatched: 8. CDR1 LGHNA and CDR2 YSLEER come from the germline V gene. The CDR3 has 14 residues. The CDR3 DNA is TGCGCCAGCAGCCATCGACTAGCGGGAGCAGTTGAGTATTTT. It translates to CASSHRLAGAVEYF.

The rearrangement uses TRBV30 and TRBJ2-5; 7 positions match TRBD1. The J call may be mistaken, given a closer DNA end match to TRBJ2-7. There are 13 residues in the CDR3. Germline V gives CDR1 GTSNPN, CDR2 SVGIG (reference sequence). This CDR3 reads CAWNRQGSYEQYF. CDR3 coding DNA: TGTGCCTGGAACCGACAGGGCTCCTACGAGCAGTACTTC.

This clone was counted once. The chain links TRBV30 to TRBJ2-3; TRBD2 aligns across 10 bases. The length of the CDR3 is 14 residues. With 4 bases clipped from V and 1 base from J, the junction kept 2 bases outside the gene matches. CDR1 is GTSNPN and CDR2 is SVGIG in the germline V gene (reference sequence). The CDR3 DNA follows: TGTGCCTGGAAAGGACTAGCGGGCACAGATACGCAGTATTTT. Translated, it gives CAWKGLAGTDTQYF.

This chain joins TRBV7-2 and TRBJ2-2; no clear D gene. V was cut by 4 bases and J by 5 bases, with 14 bases left in between. The CDR3 length is 15 residues. Germline CDR1 SGHTA, CDR2 FQGNSA. CDR3 DNA sequence: TGTGCCAGCAGCTCCGCTAGACATTTGACCGGGGAGCTGTTTTTT. Its translation: CASSSARHLTGELFF.